Each of the 4 T cell receptor beta chains below was sequenced from the same sample in a study of blood T cell repertoires in COVID-19 (TCRdb year 2020). The library was generated by the immunoSEQ multiplex PCR assay. Sourced from immuneACCESS, this table was stored by TCRdb with only in-frame sequences that have V and J called. A share of the clones is absent; for the studies checked, an unresolved V gene accounts for under half, and the remainder has no known explanation. The sample has 250,000 to 300,000 clones on record, around 93% of them singletons. The top ten clones comprise 0.95% to 1.5% of the sample. What was sequenced was PBMCs or T cells enriched from blood (not recorded which). All receptors come from a human donor in a cohort exposed to, infected with or recovered from COVID-19 (not recorded which). The donor label of this sample is uncertain.

The rearrangement uses TRBV19 and TRBJ1-5, with 8 bases identical to TRBD1. The CDR3 is 14 amino acids. J gave up 6 bases and V 4 bases, and 5 bases lay outside the gene matches. Germline CDR1 and CDR2: LNHDA and SQIVND (reference sequence). The chain's CDR3 is CASSTTGVGQPQHF. The CDR3 coding sequence is TGTGCCAGTAGTACGACAGGGGTAGGTCAGCCCCAGCATTTT. Filled out from reference TRBV19 and TRBJ1-5, the complete variable domain reads DGGITQSPKYLFRKEGQNVTLSCEQNLNHDAMYWYRQDPGQGLRLIYYSQIVNDFQKGDIAEGYSVSREKKESFPLTVTSAQKNPTAFYLCASSTTGVGQPQHFGDGTRLSIL.

V and J are TRBV19 and TRBJ1-4, with 8 bases matching TRBD1. This CDR3 has 14 amino acids. Trimming cost V 9 bases and J 3 bases; bases outside gene matches: 6. Germline CDR1 and CDR2: LNHDA and SQIVND (reference sequence). CDR3 amino acids: CASRGPGANEKLFF. CDR3 bases: TGTGCCAGCAGGGGGCCGGGAGCTAATGAAAAACTGTTTTTT.

The V gene is TRBV9, the J gene TRBJ2-7; 7 nucleotides line up with TRBD1. Unmatched junction bases numbered 7, after V lost 4 bases and J lost 6 bases. CDR1 is SGDLS, CDR2 YYNGEE, per germline. CDR3 length: 13 residues. The CDR3 DNA is TGTGCCAGCAGCCCCGGGACAGCACCCGAGCAGTACTTC. Translation gives CASSPGTAPEQYF.

The chain uses TRBV6-6 and TRBJ1-2; D remains ambiguous. The CDR3 length is 14 residues. Trimming took off 4 bases at V and 3 bases at J, with 12 bases between the two ends. Germline-derived CDR1 and CDR2 are MNHNY and SVGAGI (reference sequence). The CDR3 reads CASSFGSRDYGYTF. In DNA, the CDR3 is TGTGCCAGCAGTTTCGGGTCCCGGGACTATGGCTACACCTTC.